This T cell receptor beta chain was profiled in a study of cytomegalovirus exposure and HLA in healthy donors (TCRdb year 2017). Context from the whole study: According to an earlier analysis of 587 of the donors, some 180 million T cells yielded 90 million to 140 million unique TCR beta sequences and around 300 Gb of sequence data. The study aimed to test whether signatures of past pathogen exposure could be identified by cataloging public T cell receptors. A later analysis re-examined previously published TCR beta repertoires from over 500 donors and added high-resolution HLA genotyping to investigate patterns of TCR occurrence. All discovery cohort repertoires had been generated using a single sequencing platform. A separate validation cohort of 100 to 150 different subjects was used in addition to the roughly 670-subject first cohort. Donor age, sex, ethnicity and CMV serostatus were compiled together with the repertoire data. In an earlier analysis of 500 to 650 of the donors, high-throughput TCR beta sequencing was used to judge whether each TCR beta V gene segment behaved as functional or pseudogenic. Among the roughly 400 genotyped donors, around 81% belonged to the genetic ancestry cluster associated with self-reported Caucasian donors. In the later analysis, no new phenotypic data were used to find candidate immune exposures; instead, reliance was placed on TCR beta sequences and their occurrence across donors. A later genetic analysis took genome-wide SNP genotypes for about three fifths of the 666 donors and used that subset as a discovery cohort. Typing coverage varied by locus: roughly 629-640 donors for A, B, C, DRB1 and DQB1; some 520 for DQA1; around 610 for DPA1; some 470 for DPB1. HLA typing covered class I and class II loci at four-digit resolution. To predict cytomegalovirus infection status, the study brought together high-throughput TCR immunosequencing, statistical association of individual TCRs with disease status, and machine learning. Using immunosequencing, the study profiled T cell repertoires from around 680 subjects and related those repertoires to cytomegalovirus serostatus. A few DR-DQ haplotypes were treated as single units for association and clustering because of strong linkage in the cohort. An early release that covered about 600 HLA-typed donors contained approximately 300 gigabases of sequencing data and some 87 million unique TCR sequences. Among under 450 genotyped donors of the cohort, an average of roughly 240,000 unique TCR beta nucleotide sequences were sequenced per donor, 15% to 20% of them non-productive. The investigation overall reported the following: Broadly in line with IMGT annotations, most TCR beta V segments showed up in productive rearrangements about 87% or about 30% of the time in an earlier analysis of approximately 640 of the donors. A further reported finding was that TCR beta sequences accurately predicted the HLA-A and HLA-B alleles for most subjects in the first cohort. Roughly uniform sequencing depth across donors was assumed in presence/absence analyses, although this assumption may not hold. Because HLA typing was missing for some donors at each locus, association tests included only the typed subset. Specific HLA alleles were associated with roughly 16,000 TCR beta sequences at a false discovery rate of 0.05 in a later analysis. Correlated functional status among segregating V segments might reflect linkage disequilibrium, but an unknown experimental factor could not be ruled out. A group of highly shared sequence variants was considered likely to be a technical artifact of the sequencing pipeline. According to the authors, the approach could potentially be generalized to other disease states and immunological phenotypes. The only immune exposure information available for the cohort was CMV serostatus. Several of the top co-occurrence clusters appeared to be linked to parvovirus B19, influenza, CMV and Epstein-Barr virus, according to a later analysis. When HLA alleles, especially DR and DQ, strongly co-occurred, attributing TCR associations to individual alleles was difficult. Compared with equally common non-associated chains, HLA-associated TCR beta chains in a later analysis were more clonally expanded and had lower generation probabilities. The classifier was reported to diagnose cytomegalovirus status with high specificity and sensitivity in both the original and validation cohorts. V-gene and J-gene trimming of TCR beta chains was associated with a missense DCLRE1C variant in a later genetic analysis, and the association was replicated in an independent cohort. A later genetic analysis reported fewer N-insertions in productive TCRs among donors in an Asian-associated ancestry cluster than the roughly 620-donor mean. The study gave a list of 150 to 200 TCR beta chains associated with cytomegalovirus. Most TCR sequences were seen in very few donors, while some public TCRs were found in many individuals. Roughly 15 rarely observed V segments, including chromosome 9 orphons, were excluded from the earlier analysis of just under 600 of the donors because counts were too low. A few of the identified cytomegalovirus-associated TCR beta chains were confirmed in vitro to be specific for cytomegalovirus antigens. According to a later analysis, most CMV-associated TCR beta chains appeared to be HLA-restricted, and the HLA associations seemed to be driven largely by CMV exposure. The cohort was sequenced for TCR beta chains only, and without alpha or paired-chain data the features that could be detected were limited. According to a later analysis, TCR association rates differed among HLA loci, with DRB1 alleles showing the most associated TCRs and HLA-C alleles showing the fewest.

In total, 500 to 700 healthy bone marrow donors made up the cohort. Cohort members were all nominally healthy when sampled, although unrecorded immune exposures were likely present. The donor was CMV seronegative and belonged to the group of over 300 seronegative cohort members. Every donor gave a peripheral blood sample, and the peripheral blood mononuclear cells from that sample were used for TCR beta sequencing. The Qiagen DNeasy Blood Extraction Kit was used to extract genomic DNA from the blood cell samples. Only one count was recorded for this clone. Its antigen is unknown. No clone much larger than this one lies a single base away; base qualities are absent. To prepare the library, the immunoSEQ multiplex PCR assay was applied. For the multiplex PCR, a mixture combining 60 forward primers for TCR Vbeta segments and 13 reverse primers for TCR Jbeta segments was used. Amplification of the CDR3 region of rearranged TCR beta genes was performed with a multiplex PCR assay on genomic DNA. Amplified TCR beta libraries were sequenced as 87-base-pair reads on the Illumina HiSeq System. Turning to the authors' computational methods: A later analysis tallied roughly 80 million unique TCR beta chains across the roughly 610 repertoires, and about 12 million of those chains were shared by two or more donors. A nearest-neighbor algorithm error-corrected the raw reads and collapsed the reads into unique sequences, merging closely related sequences to remove PCR and sequencing errors. Alignment of CDR3 sequences to IMGT reference sequences was used to assign V, D and J gene segments. For a sequence to be retained, a match of at least six nucleotides was required to both a V gene segment and a J gene segment. Rearrangements were classified as productive when the CDR3 lacked stop codons and remained in frame with V and J, and all other rearrangements were classified as non-productive. CDR3 was defined according to IMGT convention as the region running from the second conserved V-encoded cysteine to the conserved J-encoded phenylalanine. The earlier analysis of 550 to 650 of the donors excluded any sequence lacking an unambiguous match to a single V gene segment. In an earlier analysis of around 600 of the donors, V segments were called functional above 56.7% productive rearrangements and were called segregating when the between-donor standard deviation exceeded 5%. A statistical classification framework was developed to diagnose cytomegalovirus status using the catalog of TCR beta chain sequences. In a later analysis, TCR nucleotide sequences were compared against IMGT/GENE-DB human TR gene sequences so that V and J genes could be assigned. Using the TCRdist pipeline, a later analysis assigned CDR3 sequences along with most-parsimonious VDJ recombination scenarios. In a later analysis, every TCR beta chain was defined by the combination of its CDR3 amino acid sequence and its V-gene family, and reads without a unique V-gene family were dropped. To address suspected cross-contamination and a sequencing artifact, a later analysis removed under 600 highly shared, low-generation-probability nucleotide sequences. A later analysis calculated a clonal expansion index for each public chain from normalized within-repertoire ranks of inferred template counts. In a later analysis, generation probabilities were computed using a VDJ recombination model fitted to out-of-frame rearrangements, and the results were checked against IGoR. Hypergeometric tests were used in a later analysis to score TCR-TCR, TCR-HLA and TCR-CMV co-occurrence, with a repertoire-size bias correction applied to the TCR pairs. In a later analysis, false discovery rates were estimated by permuting HLA or CMV assignments 20 times. In a later analysis, co-occurring TCRs were grouped using DBSCAN, and TCRdist sequence similarity was added for clustering within HLA-allele-positive subsets. Repertoires with fewer than 30,000 or more than 120,000 public chains were left out of co-occurrence clustering, as were about 5 repertoires with anomalous nucleotide sharing. Here the immuneACCESS table is served through TCRdb, limited to in-frame sequences with V and J called. Missing clones are a known gap in these copies; in checked studies unresolved V genes cover under half, and the rest lacks a known reason. The DNA was the basis for D and trimming; V, J and clone size are from that table. The sample yields around 130,000 clones; roughly 77% were counted once. The ten most abundant clones make up 1.5% to 2% of the sample.

This receptor was identified in a woman aged 30 to 39 in good health and CMV-seronegative. The sequenced sample was PBMCs.

The DNA sequence is TGTGCCAGCAGTGGGAGAGGACAGGGGGAATCCACTGAAGCTTTCTTT. Its product reads: CASSGRGQGESTEAFF. The chain employs TRBV25-1 and TRBJ1-1; 10 nucleotides in the junction match TRBD1. The cysteine opens and the phenylalanine closes a CDR3 of 16 amino acids. The sequence is cut down to CDR3 DNA, 48 bases in frame from base 1. The V end gives up 4 bases and the J end 4 bases, leaving 9 bases in the junction not matched to a gene. As encoded in the germline V gene, CDR1 is MGHDK while CDR2 is SYGVNS.